This TCR beta chain was sequenced during a study of blood T cell repertoires in COVID-19. Study in general: Spain, Italy and the United States supplied samples that represented acute and convalescent COVID-19. PBMCs, B-cell-depleted T cells, or T cells provided the cDNA or gDNA that made up the material.

Source study methods: Reference gene primer amplification gave estimated nucleated cell counts. Only in-frame clones appear in the TCRdb table, and some are missing; sequencing was by immunoSEQ multiplex PCR. V and J calls and clone size are copied from that table; D and trimming were computed from the DNA. Here the sample spans around 250,000 clones, around 88% being singletons. After removal of 3 bases from V and 1 base from J, the junction contained 1 base not matched to a gene. Germline V gene lookup returns CDR1 KGHSH and CDR2 LQKENI. The CDR3 contains 14 residues. Participant age was roughly 18 to 95 years, and participants resided in approximately 24 US areas.

The receptor was derived from a woman between 40 and 50 years old with acute COVID-19. The chain has TRBV18 and TRBJ2-5; 8 bases match TRBD2. Input material: PBMCs or T cells enriched from blood (not recorded which). CDR3 in DNA: TGTGCCAGCTCACCGGCGGGGGGCCAAGAGACCCAGTACTTC. Protein product: CASSPAGGQETQYF.